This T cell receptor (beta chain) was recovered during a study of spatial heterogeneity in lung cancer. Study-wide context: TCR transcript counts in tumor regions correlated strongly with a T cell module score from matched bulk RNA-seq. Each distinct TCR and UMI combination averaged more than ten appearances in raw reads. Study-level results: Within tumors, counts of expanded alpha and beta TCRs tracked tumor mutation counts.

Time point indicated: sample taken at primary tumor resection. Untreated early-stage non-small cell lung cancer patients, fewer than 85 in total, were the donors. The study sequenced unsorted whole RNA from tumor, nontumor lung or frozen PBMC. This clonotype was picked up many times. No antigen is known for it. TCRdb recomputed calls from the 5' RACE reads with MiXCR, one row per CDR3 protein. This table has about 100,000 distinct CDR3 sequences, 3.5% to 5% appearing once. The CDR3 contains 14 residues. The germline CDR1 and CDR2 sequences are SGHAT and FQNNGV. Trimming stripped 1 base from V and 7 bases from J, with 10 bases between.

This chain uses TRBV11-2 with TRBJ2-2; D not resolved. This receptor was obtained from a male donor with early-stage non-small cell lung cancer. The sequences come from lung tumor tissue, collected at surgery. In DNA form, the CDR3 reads TGTGCCAGCAGCTTAGCGGGTAGAATCGGGGAGCTGTTTTTT. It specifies CASSLAGRIGELFF.